The 25 T cell receptor beta chains presented below share a single source sample, sequenced in a study of technical replicates of blood from a handful of donors. Only in-frame clones appear in the TCRdb table, and some are missing; sequencing was by immunoSEQ multiplex PCR. The table includes more than 65,000 clones, 91% detected once. Material: T cells isolated from PBMCs. These receptors were obtained from a human donor in good health.

The chain links TRBV19 to TRBJ2-2; D might be TRBD1 (6 bases). Looked up from germline, CDR1 is LNHDA and CDR2 is SQIVND (reference sequence). The CDR3 covers 17 residues. V shed 4 bases and J shed 3 bases, with 18 bases lying between them. CDR3 DNA: TGTGCCAGTAGTAACTCTTTGACAGGAGGTGACACCGGGGAGCTGTTTTTT. This encodes CASSNSLTGGDTGELFF.

The chain uses TRBV11-2 and TRBJ1-2; 10 nucleotides align to TRBD1. The germline V gene has CDR1 SGHAT and CDR2 FQNNGV. With 5 bases clipped from V and 7 bases from J, the junction kept 4 bases outside the gene matches. The CDR3 has 13 residues. The CDR3 spells CASSRDRGFGYTF. The CDR3 nucleotides read TGTGCCAGCAGCCGGGACAGGGGCTTTGGCTACACCTTC.

The chain recombines TRBV5-1 with TRBJ2-5; no clear D. V was pared by 4 bases and J by 4 bases, with 5 bases between. The germline V gene has CDR1 SGHRS and CDR2 YFSETQ. This CDR3 region has 11 residues. CDR3 sequence: CASSPGETQYF. CDR3 nucleotides: TGCGCCAGCAGCCCCGGAGAGACCCAGTACTTC.

The chain is built from TRBV27 and TRBJ2-7; 9 bases are shared with TRBD1. The CDR3 extends over 13 amino acids. Germline values: CDR1 MNHEY, CDR2 SMNVEV (reference sequence). V lost 4 bases to trimming and J lost 5 bases; unmatched junction nucleotides: 3. This CDR3 is CASSWRTGDEQYF. CDR3 sequence (DNA): TGTGCCAGCAGTTGGAGGACAGGGGACGAGCAGTACTTC.

The chain links TRBV9 to TRBJ1-3; weak D call: TRBD1 (5 bases). Germline CDR1 and CDR2: SGDLS and YYNGEE. The CDR3 extends over 15 amino acids. Trimming pared 7 bases from V and 0 bases from J, leaving 14 bases between. The CDR3 DNA follows: TGTGCCAGCTCCCAGGGTTACAACTCTGGAAACACCATATATTTT. Encoded protein: CASSQGYNSGNTIYF.

J is TRBJ1-2 and V is TRBV9, with D possibly being TRBD1 (5 bases). CDR3 length: 15 amino acids. Germline values: CDR1 SGDLS, CDR2 YYNGEE. Trimming shortened V by 0 bases and J by 4 bases, and 13 bases separated the two germline ends. The CDR3 spells CASSVAGGAVYGYTF. For the CDR3, the DNA is TGTGCCAGCAGCGTAGCTGGAGGGGCGGTCTATGGCTACACCTTC.

V usage is TRBV9 and J usage is TRBJ2-1; D possibly corresponds to TRBD1 (6 bases). Germline V CDR1 and CDR2: SGDLS, YYNGEE. Between the trimmed V and J ends, which lost 4 bases and 0 bases, there was a span of 17 bases. CDR3 length: 17 residues. The CDR3 here is CASSPYGTSSSYNEQFF. CDR3 bases: TGTGCCAGCAGCCCCTATGGGACATCCAGCTCCTACAATGAGCAGTTCTTC.

The chain employs TRBV18 and TRBJ1-5; 11 bases match TRBD1. Germline CDR1 KGHSH, CDR2 LQKENI. The trim removed 0 bases at V and 1 base at J, leaving 2 bases unmatched. The CDR3 is 17 amino acids. The CDR3 loop reads CASSPPRTGGSNQPQHF. CDR3 nucleotides: TGTGCCAGCTCACCACCGAGGACAGGGGGCAGCAATCAGCCCCAGCATTTT.

V usage is TRBV4-2 and J usage is TRBJ1-2; 7 bases are a match to TRBD1. Germline CDR1 LGHNA, CDR2 YNFKEQ. This CDR3 has 15 residues. V shed 4 bases and J 4 bases; nucleotides not matched to a gene: 9. This CDR3 reads CASSLLGGGGYGYTF. CDR3 nucleotide sequence: TGTGCCAGCAGCCTCTTAGGGGGCGGAGGCTATGGCTACACCTTC.

This chain connects TRBV12-5 to TRBJ2-1, with 7 positions matching TRBD2. CDR3 length equals 17 residues. The V and J ends lost 4 bases and 3 bases, in that order; junction bases with no gene match: 12. Per germline, CDR1 LGHNT and CDR2 FRNRAP. The DNA of the CDR3 is TGTGCTAGTGGTTCCCAAACAGCGGGAATCATCTACAATGAGCAGTTCTTC. Translation gives CASGSQTAGIIYNEQFF.

The chain couples TRBV4-1 to TRBJ2-7; the D is unclear. The V end was cut by 0 bases, the J end by 2 bases, with 8 bases between. Germline V gene lookup returns CDR1 MGHRA and CDR2 YSYEKL. The CDR3 spans 14 residues. CDR3 coding DNA: TGCGCCAGCAGCCAAGAATTCTCAGCCTACGAGCAGTACTTC. The encoded protein is CASSQEFSAYEQYF.

The chain uses TRBV6-5 and TRBJ2-3; D might be TRBD2 (6 bases). From germline, CDR1 is MNHEY and CDR2 SVGAGI. This CDR3 contains 15 residues. Trimming removed 0 bases at V and 5 bases at J, with 12 bases between. The CDR3 here is CASSYSTGVGDTQYF. CDR3 in DNA: TGTGCCAGCAGTTACTCTACGGGAGTTGGAGATACGCAGTATTTT.

The chain joins TRBV15 to TRBJ2-3; 7 nucleotides line up with TRBD2. With 3 bases clipped from V and 3 bases from J, the junction kept 15 bases outside the gene matches. The CDR3 is made up of 18 amino acids. In germline, CDR1 is LNHNV, CDR2 YYDKDF (reference sequence). CDR3 sequence: CATSRNPSRGSGTDTQYF. The CDR3 nucleotides are TGTGCCACCAGCAGGAACCCTAGTCGCGGGAGTGGAACAGATACGCAGTATTTT. Full variable domain (rest looked up from reference TRBV15 and TRBJ2-3): DAMVIQNPRYQVTQFGKPVTLSCSQTLNHNVMYWYQQKSSQAPKLLFHYYDKDFNNEADTPDNFQSRRPNTSFCFLDIRSPGLGDTAMYLCATSRNPSRGSGTDTQYFGPGTRLTVL.

Written as DNA, the CDR3 is TGTGCCAGCAGTGGACAACTAGCGGGAGGGCAAAAGGGCAATGAGCAGTTCTTC. This codes for CASSGQLAGGQKGNEQFF. This rearrangement joins TRBV25-1 to TRBJ2-1; 13 bases are shared with TRBD2. This CDR3 contains 18 residues. Trimming took 4 bases from V and 6 from J; bases not matched to a gene: 12. Germline values: CDR1 MGHDK, CDR2 SYGVNS.

This clone was counted a single time. V usage is TRBV7-9 and J usage is TRBJ2-1; 8 nucleotides line up with TRBD2. J gave up 0 bases and V 2 bases, and 3 bases lay outside the gene matches. CDR3 length equals 16 residues. Per the germline V gene, CDR1 is SEHNR and CDR2 is FQNEAQ (reference sequence). In nucleotides, the CDR3 is TGTGCCAGCAGCTTATACAGCGGGAGCTCCTACAATGAGCAGTTCTTC. Translated, it gives CASSLYSGSSYNEQFF. The full variable domain, its missing parts supplied by reference TRBV7-9 and TRBJ2-1, is DTGVSQNPRHKITKRGQNVTFRCDPISEHNRLYWYRQTLGQGPEFLTYFQNEAQLEKSRLLSDRFSAERPKGSFSTLEIQRTEQGDSAMYLCASSLYSGSSYNEQFFGPGTRLTVL.

This rearrangement joins TRBV5-4 to TRBJ1-1, with a weak D call TRBD1 (5 bases). This CDR3 is built from 15 residues. Trimming stripped 1 base from V and 9 bases from J, with 19 bases between. The germline V gene has CDR1 SGHNT and CDR2 YYREEE (reference sequence). CDR3 DNA: TGTGCCAGCAGCTTGACTCGAGGAACACAGGAAAAAGCTTTCTTT. It yields the protein CASSLTRGTQEKAFF.

This clone came up a few times. This chain uses TRBV18 with TRBJ2-2; no reliable D call. The V gene's germline CDR1 is KGHSH and CDR2 LQKENI. The CDR3 length is 11 residues. The V end lost 5 bases, the J end lost 6 bases, and 4 bases lay between the germline ends. CDR3 nucleotides: TGTGCCAGCTCAATAGCCGGGGAGCTGTTTTTT. Protein sequence: CASSIAGELFF.

This chain connects TRBV6-1 to TRBJ1-1; D gene uncertain. The CDR3 consists of 10 residues. Germline V gene sequence: CDR1 MNHNS, CDR2 SASEGT. V shed 2 bases and J shed 11 bases, with 6 bases lying between them. The CDR3, as DNA: TGTGCCAGCAGTGAACATGAGGCTTTCTTT. Amino acid sequence: CASSEHEAFF.

This sequence joins TRBV5-4 and TRBJ1-1; the D is unclear. V lost 0 bases and J 7 bases, leaving 13 bases between the germline ends. Germline lookup yields CDR1 SGHNT and CDR2 YYREEE (reference sequence). The CDR3 consists of 14 residues. The CDR3 loop is CASSLAREVNEAFF. The CDR3 coding sequence is TGTGCCAGCAGCTTGGCGAGGGAAGTTAATGAAGCTTTCTTT.

This chain links TRBV30 with TRBJ1-2; 7 nucleotides match TRBD1. The CDR3 loop spans 14 amino acids. The V and J ends lost 2 bases and 5 bases, in that order; junction bases with no gene match: 8. Germline loops: CDR1 GTSNPN, CDR2 SVGIG (reference sequence). For the CDR3, the DNA is TGTGCCTGGAGTCCTACCCGACAGGGTTATGGCTACACCTTC. It specifies CAWSPTRQGYGYTF.

The chain joins TRBV4-2 to TRBJ1-1, with D possibly being TRBD1 (5 bases). Germline CDR1 is LGHNA and CDR2 is YNFKEQ. The V gene lost 0 bases and the J gene lost 5 bases, with 22 bases spanning the gap. There are 18 residues in the CDR3. CDR3 residues: CASSQEGFGGGGRTEAFF. The CDR3, as DNA: TGTGCCAGCAGCCAAGAGGGATTTGGGGGGGGAGGAAGAACTGAAGCTTTCTTT.

The chain recombines TRBV9 with TRBJ2-3; the D gene is possibly TRBD1 (6 bases). This CDR3 is 16 amino acids long. Germline-derived CDR1 and CDR2 are SGDLS and YYNGEE. Trimming cost V 0 bases and J 2 bases, with 13 bases left between them. The DNA for the CDR3 is TGTGCCAGCAGCGTAGGACAGGCCGTACACACAGATACGCAGTATTTT. The encoded protein is CASSVGQAVHTDTQYF. The whole variable domain, filled in from reference TRBV9 and TRBJ2-3, reads DSGVTQTPKHLITATGQRVTLRCSPRSGDLSVYWYQQSLDQGLQFLIQYYNGEERAKGNILERFSAQQFPDLHSELNLSSLELGDSALYFCASSVGQAVHTDTQYFGPGTRLTVL.

In its sample, this clone was seen once. This CDR3 reads CASSLGGAGQETQYF. The CDR3 DNA sequence: TGTGCCAGCAGCTTGGGGGGAGCGGGCCAAGAGACCCAGTACTTC. This chain uses TRBV5-6 with TRBJ2-5; perhaps TRBD2 as D (6 bases). The V and J ends lost 0 bases and 1 base respectively, with 10 bases between them. The germline CDR1 and CDR2 sequences are SGHDT and YYEEEE. This CDR3 has 15 amino acids.

This chain links TRBV27 with TRBJ2-7; TRBD2 matches 7 bases. The CDR3 totals 14 residues. With 4 bases clipped from V and 6 bases from J, the junction kept 9 bases outside the gene matches. The germline V gene encodes CDR1 MNHEY and CDR2 SMNVEV (reference sequence). This CDR3 is CASSSGLGRGEQYF. The CDR3 nucleotides are TGTGCCAGCAGTTCAGGACTAGGAAGGGGCGAGCAGTACTTC.

The V and J genes are TRBV9 and TRBJ2-1; 13 nucleotides align to TRBD2. Germline V gives CDR1 SGDLS, CDR2 YYNGEE. The CDR3 sequence is 16 residues long. V was pared by 4 bases and J by 7 bases, with 8 bases of the junction left unmatched. CDR3 nucleotides: TGTGCCAGCAGCTCCCCGGGACTAGCGGGACTAAATGAGCAGTTCTTC. It specifies CASSSPGLAGLNEQFF. The full variable domain, rest sourced from reference TRBV9 and TRBJ2-1, is DSGVTQTPKHLITATGQRVTLRCSPRSGDLSVYWYQQSLDQGLQFLIQYYNGEERAKGNILERFSAQQFPDLHSELNLSSLELGDSALYFCASSSPGLAGLNEQFFGPGTRLTVL.